This T cell receptor (beta chain) was obtained from a study of T cells in Graves' hyperthyroidism and ophthalmopathy. V was clipped by 4 bases and J by 0 bases, with 10 bases between them. The CDR3 consists of 14 residues. CDR1 and CDR2 from the germline V gene are MDHEN and SYDVKM. TCR beta CDR3 sequences were amplified from RNA transcripts. HTBI primers were the set used in a first-round RT-PCR of the TCR CDR3. One entry per CDR3 protein, called by TCRdb with MiXCR from the multiplex PCR reads. The data show roughly 170,000 distinct CDR3 sequences, 15% to 20% seen once. This clonotype was counted many times. Participants, patients aged 18 to 65, had newly diagnosed hyperthyroidism with a duration under 2 months.

This clonotype was sampled from a woman aged 45-65 years with Graves' hyperthyroidism. The rearrangement joins TRBV28 to TRBJ2-7; no definite D call. Sequenced sample: blood. The CDR3 DNA reads TGTGCCAGCAGTTACAGACGTTTCTCCTACGAGCAGTACTTC. This encodes CASSYRRFSYEQYF. The complete variable domain, with remaining parts taken from reference TRBV28 and TRBJ2-7, reads DVKVTQSSRYLVKRTGEKVFLECVQDMDHENMFWYRQDPGLGLRLIYFSYDVKMKEKGDIPEGYSVSREKKERFSLILESASTNQTSMYLCASSYRRFSYEQYFGPGTRLTVT.